A single sample is the source of the 6 T cell receptor beta chains below, sequenced in a study of Ad26.COV2.S vaccination and SARS-CoV-2 variants. Clones were read by immunoSEQ multiplex PCR, and TCRdb kept only the in-frame ones, dropping some. The table lists 300,000 to 350,000 clones, 88% of them singletons, with approximately 5.9% in the top ten. Noted treatment: about 20 received Ad26.COV2.S at low or high dose, single or two shots; several received placebo; per-sample allocation not given. Sampling occurred on day 63 after the first vaccine or placebo injection. The specimen comprised peripheral blood, sampled in a trial of Ad26.COV2.S vaccine versus placebo. These receptors were collected from a person aged 18-65 years who received the Ad26.COV2.S COVID-19 vaccine or a placebo.

This rearrangement joins TRBV28 to TRBJ1-5; TRBD1 matches at 9 bases. From germline, CDR1 is MDHEN and CDR2 SYDVKM. V gave up 5 bases and J gave up 7 bases; unmatched junction bases: 6. The CDR3 consists of 14 residues. In DNA, the CDR3 is TGTGCCAGCAGTCGTCGGACAGGGGCCCAGCCCCAGCATTTT. It specifies CASSRRTGAQPQHF.

V and J are TRBV11-3 and TRBJ2-2; D may be TRBD2 (5 bases). The CDR3 loop spans 13 amino acids. Germline lookup yields CDR1 SGHNT and CDR2 YENEEA. Between the trimmed V and J ends, which lost 1 base and 7 bases, there was a span of 7 bases. In nucleotides, the CDR3 is TGTGCCAGCAGCTTAGGGGAGCGCGGGGAGCTGTTTTTT. Protein: CASSLGERGELFF.

This chain uses TRBV27 with TRBJ1-3, with 7 bases aligning to TRBD1. With V trimmed by 4 bases and J by 2 bases, 5 bases remained unmatched. This CDR3 region has 15 residues. Germline assignment: CDR1 MNHEY and CDR2 SMNVEV (reference sequence). The CDR3: CASSSLQGTGNTIYF. In nucleotides, the CDR3 is TGTGCCAGCAGTTCACTACAGGGGACTGGAAACACCATATATTTT.

CDR3 loop: CAWTLKGATEAFF. The CDR3 bases are TGTGCCTGGACACTGAAGGGTGCGACTGAAGCTTTCTTT. The chain is built from TRBV30 and TRBJ1-1; no definite D call. In germline, CDR1 is GTSNPN, CDR2 SVGIG (reference sequence). Trimming took off 4 bases at V and 5 bases at J, with 14 bases between the two ends. There are 13 residues in the CDR3.

This chain links TRBV4-2 with TRBJ1-5; D is possibly TRBD1 (6 bases). V was clipped by 0 bases and J by 4 bases, with 13 bases between them. This CDR3 region has 16 residues. Germline-derived CDR1 and CDR2 are LGHNA and YNFKEQ. CDR3 nucleotides: TGTGCCAGCAGCCAAGACGGGGGAACAGGGAATCAGCCCCAGCATTTT. This sequence encodes CASSQDGGTGNQPQHF.

This clone has more than one count but fewer than ten. The V gene is TRBV7-3, the J gene TRBJ1-5; possibly TRBD1 for D (5 bases). CDR1 and CDR2 (germline): SGHTA, FQGTGA. V lost 2 bases and J 6 bases, leaving 14 bases between the germline ends. There are 15 residues in the CDR3. CDR3 nucleotide sequence: TGTGCCAGCAGCTTATCCGGGAGTGGGGGTCAGCCCCAGCATTTT. Its translation is CASSLSGSGGQPQHF.